This T cell receptor (beta chain) was profiled in a study of T-cell memory formation after mild COVID-19. From germline, CDR1 is MDHEN and CDR2 SYDVKM. V lost 3 bases to trimming and J lost 4 bases, with 2 bases between them. The CDR3 totals 11 residues. In TCRdb, the 5' RACE reads were re-called with MiXCR into one record per CDR3 protein. The table shows 450,000 to 650,000 distinct CDR3 sequences, with 20% to 25% occurring only once. The gene calls are TRBV28 and TRBJ2-3; D is undetermined. Sequenced sample: PBMCs or a T cell subset sorted from them (not recorded which). The TCR comes from an adult woman who had mild COVID-19 (a few samples of this study predate the infection). Cell type and time point are not known. The DNA of the CDR3 is TGTGCCAGCAGTTTGCCAGATACGCAGTATTTT. Residues: CASSLPDTQYF.